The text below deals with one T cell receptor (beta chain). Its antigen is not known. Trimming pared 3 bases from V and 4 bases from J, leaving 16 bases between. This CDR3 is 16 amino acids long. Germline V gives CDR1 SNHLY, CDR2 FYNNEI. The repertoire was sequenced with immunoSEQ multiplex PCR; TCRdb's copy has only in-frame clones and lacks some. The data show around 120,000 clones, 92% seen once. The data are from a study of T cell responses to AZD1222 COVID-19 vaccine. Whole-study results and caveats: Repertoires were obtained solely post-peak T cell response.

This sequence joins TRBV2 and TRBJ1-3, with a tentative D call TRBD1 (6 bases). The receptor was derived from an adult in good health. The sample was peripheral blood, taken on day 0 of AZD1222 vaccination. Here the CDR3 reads CASSDGRGLLGNTIYF. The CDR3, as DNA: TGTGCCAGCAGTGACGGCAGGGGTTTGTTGGGAAACACCATATATTTT.